This record concerns one T cell receptor (beta chain) sequence. Its target is not known. This entry is derived from a study of cytomegalovirus exposure and HLA in healthy donors. Primers included in the PCR were 60 Vbeta and 13 Jbeta primers. Some clones are missing from TCRdb's copy, which holds only in-frame ones; the method was immunoSEQ multiplex PCR. The sample lists approximately 180,000 clones; around four fifths were seen once. Whole-study results and caveats: For most TCR sequences rarity was the rule, although some public TCRs occurred in many donors. A later analysis reportedly found fewer N-insertions in an Asian-associated ancestry cluster than the roughly 670-donor mean. Among TCR beta chains of equal frequency, HLA-associated ones were more clonally expanded in a later analysis. Some TCR beta chains (164 of them) were listed as cytomegalovirus-associated.

The CDR3 extends over 17 amino acids. Deletions cut 4 bases from V and 2 bases from J, with 18 bases between. The V gene's germline CDR1 is MNHNS and CDR2 SASEGT. The chain carries TRBV6-1 and TRBJ1-3; D call uncertain. The specimen sequenced was PBMCs. The sequence derives from a girl under 18 in good health and CMV-seropositive. CDR3 nucleotides: TGTGCCAGCAGTGTTTATGAGGGAATGGGTACTGGAAACACCATATATTTT. Its protein is CASSVYEGMGTGNTIYF.